These T cell receptor beta chains were read from a single sample in a study of cytomegalovirus exposure and HLA in healthy donors. TCRdb's copy holds only in-frame clones and misses some; the assay was immunoSEQ multiplex PCR. Altogether 150,000 or so clones are present, about 69% being singletons, with the ten largest covering over 2%. The sample was PBMCs. These receptors all stem from a human donor in good health. CDR3s include the opening cysteine and the closing phenylalanine or tryptophan. Each record gives: D gene, J gene, V gene, CDR3 protein. D genes are given only for firm matches.

d_call: NA
j_call: TRBJ2-3
v_call: TRBV5-6
cdr3_aa: CASSPGIFSTDTQYF

d_call: NA
j_call: TRBJ2-1
v_call: TRBV6-5
cdr3_aa: CASSPEWRDNEQFF

d_call: NA
j_call: NA
v_call: TRBV27
cdr3_aa: CASSLSRTTYEQYF

d_call: TRBD2
j_call: TRBJ2-7
v_call: TRBV7-8
cdr3_aa: CASSFPVTSGTSYEQYF

d_call: NA
j_call: TRBJ2-7
v_call: TRBV13
cdr3_aa: CASSPGSSYEQYF

d_call: TRBD1
j_call: TRBJ1-2
v_call: TRBV7-3
cdr3_aa: CASSSGQGKNYGYTF

d_call: TRBD2
j_call: TRBJ2-5
v_call: TRBV5-5
cdr3_aa: CASSLGSGGAEETQYF

d_call: NA
j_call: TRBJ2-7
v_call: TRBV5-4
cdr3_aa: CASSLAGGGYEQYF

d_call: NA
j_call: TRBJ2-2
v_call: TRBV4-3
cdr3_aa: CASSQGTPNTGELFF

d_call: TRBD1
j_call: TRBJ2-7
v_call: TRBV10-3
cdr3_aa: CAISDIRTGSYEQYF

d_call: TRBD1
j_call: TRBJ1-1
v_call: TRBV6-5
cdr3_aa: CASSSSGGTGKDFF

d_call: NA
j_call: TRBJ2-1
v_call: TRBV4-3
cdr3_aa: CASSQDFEPSYNEQFF